A single sample is the source of the 21 T cell receptor beta chains below, sequenced in a study of blood T cell repertoires in COVID-19. Here immunoSEQ multiplex PCR was the method, and the copy in TCRdb shows in-frame clones only, minus some. This sample has around 140,000 clones; about 80% occur once, and the top ten carry 35% to 55%. Material for sequencing was peripheral blood. The source of these receptors is a human donor in a cohort sampled during active COVID-19.

The chain employs TRBV28 and TRBJ1-2; TRBD1 is a possible D gene (6 bases). In germline, CDR1 is MDHEN, CDR2 SYDVKM. The V gene lost 3 bases and the J gene lost 3 bases, with 8 bases spanning the gap. There are 13 residues in the CDR3. The CDR3: CASSLDRYYGYTF. CDR3 sequence (DNA): TGTGCCAGCAGTTTGGACAGATACTATGGCTACACCTTC.

V usage is TRBV9 and J usage is TRBJ2-1, with a possible D match to TRBD2 (6 bases). CDR1 is SGDLS and CDR2 is YYNGEE in the germline V gene. CDR3 length: 15 residues. V was cut by 0 bases and J by 3 bases, with 10 bases left in between. CDR3 region: CASSVERGGYNEQFF. As DNA, the CDR3 is TGTGCCAGCAGCGTAGAAAGGGGAGGCTACAATGAGCAGTTCTTC. Using reference TRBV9 and TRBJ2-1 for the parts outside the CDR3, the full variable domain is DSGVTQTPKHLITATGQRVTLRCSPRSGDLSVYWYQQSLDQGLQFLIQYYNGEERAKGNILERFSAQQFPDLHSELNLSSLELGDSALYFCASSVERGGYNEQFFGPGTRLTVL.

This chain joins TRBV18 and TRBJ1-1; D gene unclear. CDR1 and CDR2 from the germline V gene are KGHSH and LQKENI. The V and J ends lost 2 bases and 3 bases respectively, with 13 bases between them. This CDR3 region has 15 residues. CDR3: CASSPGILGDTEAFF. CDR3 nucleotides: TGTGCCAGCTCACCAGGTATCCTCGGGGACACTGAAGCTTTCTTT.

As for this clone: Additional DNA sequences in this sample encode the identical CDR3. The chain joins TRBV18 to TRBJ2-7, with 10 bases aligning to TRBD1. J gave up 3 bases and V 3 bases, and 2 bases lay outside the gene matches. CDR1 is KGHSH, CDR2 LQKENI, per germline. This CDR3 spans 14 amino acids. The DNA for the CDR3 is TGTGCCAGCTCACCGGGGACAGGGGTCTACGAGCAGTACGTC. Translated, it gives CASSPGTGVYEQYV.

The genes are TRBV6-5 and TRBJ1-1, with D unresolved. V was trimmed by 0 bases and J by 1 base, leaving 9 bases between them. This CDR3 is built from 15 residues. Germline CDR1 reads MNHEY; CDR2 reads SVGAGI. CDR3 DNA sequence: TGTGCCAGCAGTTACTCCGGGGTGGCGAACACTGAAGCTTTCTTT. It specifies CASSYSGVANTEAFF.

The CDR3: CATSRPGGAVSNEKLFF. The CDR3 nucleotides are TGTGCCACCAGCCGTCCTGGGGGGGCTGTTAGTAATGAAAAACTGTTTTTT. V gene TRBV15 combines with J gene TRBJ1-4; maybe TRBD1 (6 bases). Trimming pared 5 bases from V and 4 bases from J, leaving 20 bases between. The CDR3 extends over 17 amino acids. Germline assignment: CDR1 LNHNV and CDR2 YYDKDF (reference sequence).

The chain is built from TRBV6-1 and TRBJ1-2; D perhaps matches TRBD1 (6 bases). The CDR3 spans 14 residues. The V gene's germline CDR1 is MNHNS and CDR2 SASEGT. The V and J ends lost 1 base and 5 bases respectively, with 11 bases between them. In nucleotides, the CDR3 is TGTGCCAGCAGTGAAGACAGGGTCTTGTATGGCTACACCTTC. Its translation: CASSEDRVLYGYTF.

The chain employs TRBV6-6 and TRBJ1-1; D is possibly TRBD1 (6 bases). Germline V gives CDR1 MNHNY, CDR2 SVGAGI (reference sequence). The CDR3 extends over 12 amino acids. Deletions cut 0 bases from V and 10 bases from J, with 9 bases between. The CDR3 is CASSYSPGAAFF. CDR3 in DNA: TGTGCCAGCAGTTACTCGCCAGGGGCAGCTTTCTTT.

This clone was detected only once. This chain uses TRBV14 with TRBJ1-5, with D uncertain. Germline V gene sequence: CDR1 SGHDN, CDR2 FVKESK. Trimming removed 4 bases at V and 7 bases at J, with 11 bases between. The CDR3 extends over 13 amino acids. The CDR3 reads CASSRGPAQPQHF. For the CDR3, the DNA is TGTGCCAGCAGCCGCGGTCCGGCCCAGCCCCAGCATTTT.

This clone was picked up one time. The gene calls are TRBV20-1 and TRBJ2-3, with 8 nucleotides matching TRBD2. The CDR3 has 16 residues. Germline-derived CDR1 and CDR2 are DFQATT and SNEGSKA (reference sequence). V lost 3 bases and J lost 2; bases outside the gene matches: 10. The CDR3 DNA sequence: TGCAGTGCTAGTCCTCCCGGGACTAGGTCCACAGATACGCAGTATTTT. Translation: CSASPPGTRSTDTQYF.

The chain employs TRBV27 and TRBJ1-1; the match to TRBD1 covers 7 bases. CDR1 and CDR2 (germline): MNHEY, SMNVEV (reference sequence). The CDR3 extends over 16 amino acids. The V and J ends lost 5 bases and 4 bases, in that order; junction bases with no gene match: 13. CDR3: CASSRRSGQDFTEAFF. The DNA for the CDR3 is TGTGCCAGCAGTCGGAGAAGTGGACAGGACTTCACTGAAGCTTTCTTT.

This clone was seen only a few times. The CDR3 DNA sequence: TGCGCCAGCAGCCTTAGTTTCAATCAGCCCCAGCATTTT. Translation gives CASSLSFNQPQHF. The chain joins TRBV5-1 to TRBJ1-5; D is uncertain. The CDR3 runs 13 residues. V was cut by 4 bases and J by 3 bases, with 8 bases left in between. Germline V lookup: CDR1 SGHRS, CDR2 YFSETQ.

This clone was counted between two and nine times. The V call is TRBV27, the J call TRBJ2-7, with D maybe TRBD1 (6 bases). This CDR3 spans 14 amino acids. Germline V CDR1 and CDR2: MNHEY, SMNVEV (reference sequence). Trimming stripped 5 bases from V and 6 bases from J, with 17 bases between. CDR3: CASSPRYRAGEQYF. The CDR3 DNA sequence: TGTGCCAGCAGTCCTCGTTACAGGGCGGGCGAGCAGTACTTC.

The CDR3 bases are TGCGCCAGCAGCCAAGATTACACACAATTCTATGGCTACACCTTC. Encoded protein: CASSQDYTQFYGYTF. The chain uses TRBV4-1 and TRBJ1-2; D not certain. Trimming took off 0 bases at V and 4 bases at J, with 12 bases between the two ends. The CDR3 consists of 15 residues. From germline, CDR1 is MGHRA and CDR2 YSYEKL.

The chain has TRBV10-2 and TRBJ2-3; no clear D gene. V was trimmed by 7 bases and J by 3 bases, leaving 8 bases between them. Germline loops: CDR1 WSHSY, CDR2 SAAADI. The CDR3 has 12 amino acids. CDR3 nucleotides: TGCGCCAGCACCCCGACTACAGATACGCAGTATTTT. Its translation: CASTPTTDTQYF.

This clone was counted between two and nine times. The rearrangement joins TRBV28 to TRBJ2-5; 9 bases match TRBD2. Unmatched junction bases numbered 10, after V lost 3 bases and J lost 5 bases. This CDR3 comprises 16 residues. Germline loops: CDR1 MDHEN, CDR2 SYDVKM. The CDR3 sequence is CASSFSSGSGMETQYF. CDR3 DNA: TGTGCCAGCAGTTTCAGTAGCGGGAGCGGGATGGAGACCCAGTACTTC.

This clone was seen once. V usage is TRBV19 and J usage is TRBJ1-1, with TRBD1 matching over 7 bases. The CDR3 spans 14 residues. Trimming took 3 bases from V and 4 from J; bases not matched to a gene: 5. The V gene's germline CDR1 is LNHDA and CDR2 SQIVND (reference sequence). The CDR3 spells CASSILDRITEAFF. Written as DNA, the CDR3 is TGTGCCAGTAGTATCCTGGACAGGATCACTGAAGCTTTCTTT.

This clone appeared a few times. The gene calls are TRBV7-9 and TRBJ2-3; TRBD2 might be the D (5 bases). Trimming took 5 bases from V and 2 from J, leaving 8 bases between them. This CDR3 has 13 residues. The germline V gene encodes CDR1 SEHNR and CDR2 FQNEAQ (reference sequence). CDR3 DNA sequence: TGTGCCAGCAGCCCGGACTCCACAGATACGCAGTATTTT. This sequence encodes CASSPDSTDTQYF.

This clone was detected only a few times. The chain recombines TRBV9 with TRBJ1-2, with 9 nucleotides matching TRBD1. This CDR3 contains 16 residues. V lost 3 bases, J lost 4 bases, and 10 bases stayed unmatched. Germline loops: CDR1 SGDLS, CDR2 YYNGEE. The CDR3 is CASSESQTGGSYGYTF. The DNA for the CDR3 is TGTGCCAGCAGCGAGTCCCAGACAGGGGGATCCTATGGCTACACCTTC.

This chain links TRBV4-2 with TRBJ2-6, with D possibly being TRBD1 (5 bases). In germline, CDR1 is LGHNA, CDR2 YNFKEQ. V dropped 1 base and J dropped 9 bases, with 13 bases sitting between them. This CDR3 is built from 15 residues. CDR3 nucleotides: TGTGCCAGCAGCCAAGGGGCAGGGCTCATCAACGTCCTGACTTTC. This gives the protein CASSQGAGLINVLTF.

The CDR3, as DNA: TGTGCCAGTAGTACAAGACAGGGTATGGACATTCAGTACTTC. Its protein product is CASSTRQGMDIQYF. V and J are TRBV19 and TRBJ2-4, with TRBD1 matching over 7 bases. Germline assignment: CDR1 LNHDA and CDR2 SQIVND (reference sequence). The CDR3 has 14 residues. V shed 4 bases, J shed 8 bases, and the junction held 8 bases outside the gene matches.